This T cell receptor beta chain was sequenced during a study of T-cell memory formation after mild COVID-19. Across the whole study: For the most part, TCR clusters were specific to one donor. Study-wide points: There were some responding clones in pre-infection memory, which suggested that cross-reactive memory had joined.

This clonotype has more than one count but fewer than ten. What it binds is not known. This CDR3 has 19 amino acids. Trimming cost V 6 bases and J 1 base, with 27 bases left between them. Germline-derived CDR1 and CDR2 are DFQATT and SNEGSKA (reference sequence). One entry per CDR3 protein results from TCRdb running MiXCR on the 5' RACE reads. The data hold about 150,000 distinct CDR3 sequences, with roughly a quarter observed a single time. This clonotype was obtained from an adult woman who had mild COVID-19 (a few samples of this study predate the infection). Cell type and time point are not known. Sequences were obtained from PBMCs or a T cell subset sorted from them (not recorded which). The chain is built from TRBV20-1 and TRBJ2-2; the D gene is possibly TRBD2 (6 bases). CDR3 DNA: TGCAGTGCCCGCCCGGGTATGGCCCGGGAGCGACTGAACACCGGGGAGCTGTTTTTT. Translated: CSARPGMARERLNTGELFF.